The rows below give T cell receptor beta chains drawn from one sample of a study of CD8 T cells in Susac syndrome. TCRdb redid the calling of the immunoSEQ multiplex PCR reads with MiXCR, one entry per CDR3 protein. Among some 140,000 distinct CDR3 sequences listed, more than 75% were seen once. The sample was CD8+ T cells from PBMCs. These TCRs come from a human donor with multiple sclerosis. CDR3s include the opening cysteine and the closing phenylalanine or tryptophan. A D gene is named only where the DNA matches it firmly. Some rows mark clone size as missing; the rest say once, few, many or name a class of expanded clone.

D gene,clone size,J gene,V gene,CDR3 protein,CDR3 DNA
NA,NA,TRBJ1-1,TRBV19,CASSYTMNTEAFF,TGTGCCAGTAGCTATACCATGAACACTGAAGCTTTCTTT
NA,once,TRBJ1-1,TRBV30,CAWSGFPGTHMNTEAFF,TGTGCCTGGAGTGGGTTTCCCGGGACACACATGAACACTGAAGCTTTCTTT
NA,NA,TRBJ2-5,TRBV7-2,CASSPGMLGLETQYF,TGTGCCAGCAGCCCAGGAATGCTGGGTCTCGAGACCCAGTACTTC
NA,NA,TRBJ1-2,TRBV16,CASSQTQQGMNYGYTF,TGTGCCAGCAGCCAAACCCAACAGGGAATGAACTATGGCTACACCTTC
TRBD2,NA,TRBJ2-7,TRBV7-2,CASSPTSGAEQYF,TGTGCCAGCAGCCCGACTAGCGGAGCCGAGCAGTACTTC
NA,once,TRBJ1-1,TRBV5-4,CASSLGNVNTEAFF,TGTGCCAGCAGCTTGGGGAACGTGAACACTGAAGCTTTCTTT
NA,NA,TRBJ1-2,TRBV28,CASSSGREEDYGYTF,TGTGCCAGCAGTTCGGGTCGGGAAGAGGACTATGGCTACACCTTC
NA,NA,TRBJ2-1,TRBV7-9,CARGAASNNEQFF,TGTGCCAGGGGTGCTGCCTCGAACAATGAGCAGTTCTTC
TRBD1,NA,TRBJ2-1,TRBV7-9,CASSTGQAYPYNEQFF,TGTGCCAGCAGCACGGGACAGGCCTACCCCTACAATGAGCAGTTCTTC
NA,NA,TRBJ1-1,TRBV13,CASSLGLPDEGQNTEAFF,TGTGCCAGCAGCTTAGGGCTTCCCGATGAGGGCCAGAACACTGAAGCTTTCTTT
NA,NA,TRBJ2-1,TRBV6-5,CASSAELSSYNEQFF,TGTGCCAGCAGCGCAGAGCTTAGCTCCTACAATGAGCAGTTCTTC
NA,NA,TRBJ1-1,TRBV25-1,CASTPGASQRAFF,TGTGCCAGCACCCCCGGAGCATCTCAGAGGGCTTTCTTT
NA,NA,TRBJ2-7,TRBV29-1,CSVFGSTFYEQYF,TGCAGCGTTTTCGGGAGTACTTTCTACGAGCAGTACTTC
NA,once,TRBJ1-2,TRBV5-6,CASSLQTGYTF,TGTGCCAGCAGCTTGCAGACGGGCTACACCTTC
NA,once,TRBJ2-2,TRBV5-1,CASSPIMEEAGELFF,TGCGCCAGCAGCCCTATTATGGAGGAGGCCGGGGAGCTGTTTTTT
NA,NA,TRBJ2-3,TRBV29-1,CSLSAPTDTQYF,TGCAGCCTCTCGGCACCCACAGATACGCAGTATTTT
NA,NA,TRBJ1-3,TRBV7-9,CASSLVGPGNTIYF,TGTGCCAGCAGCTTAGTGGGGCCTGGAAACACCATATATTTT
TRBD2,once,TRBJ2-7,TRBV18,CASSPLGDPGTSGRALYEQYF,TGTGCCAGCTCACCCCTCGGTGATCCCGGGACTAGCGGGAGGGCCCTCTACGAGCAGTACTTC
NA,once,TRBJ1-1,TRBV29-1,CSVVRDTEAFF,TGCAGCGTTGTTCGAGACACTGAAGCTTTCTTT
NA,NA,TRBJ1-5,TRBV19,CASSYQYSNQPQHF,TGTGCCAGTAGTTACCAGTATAGCAATCAGCCCCAGCATTTT